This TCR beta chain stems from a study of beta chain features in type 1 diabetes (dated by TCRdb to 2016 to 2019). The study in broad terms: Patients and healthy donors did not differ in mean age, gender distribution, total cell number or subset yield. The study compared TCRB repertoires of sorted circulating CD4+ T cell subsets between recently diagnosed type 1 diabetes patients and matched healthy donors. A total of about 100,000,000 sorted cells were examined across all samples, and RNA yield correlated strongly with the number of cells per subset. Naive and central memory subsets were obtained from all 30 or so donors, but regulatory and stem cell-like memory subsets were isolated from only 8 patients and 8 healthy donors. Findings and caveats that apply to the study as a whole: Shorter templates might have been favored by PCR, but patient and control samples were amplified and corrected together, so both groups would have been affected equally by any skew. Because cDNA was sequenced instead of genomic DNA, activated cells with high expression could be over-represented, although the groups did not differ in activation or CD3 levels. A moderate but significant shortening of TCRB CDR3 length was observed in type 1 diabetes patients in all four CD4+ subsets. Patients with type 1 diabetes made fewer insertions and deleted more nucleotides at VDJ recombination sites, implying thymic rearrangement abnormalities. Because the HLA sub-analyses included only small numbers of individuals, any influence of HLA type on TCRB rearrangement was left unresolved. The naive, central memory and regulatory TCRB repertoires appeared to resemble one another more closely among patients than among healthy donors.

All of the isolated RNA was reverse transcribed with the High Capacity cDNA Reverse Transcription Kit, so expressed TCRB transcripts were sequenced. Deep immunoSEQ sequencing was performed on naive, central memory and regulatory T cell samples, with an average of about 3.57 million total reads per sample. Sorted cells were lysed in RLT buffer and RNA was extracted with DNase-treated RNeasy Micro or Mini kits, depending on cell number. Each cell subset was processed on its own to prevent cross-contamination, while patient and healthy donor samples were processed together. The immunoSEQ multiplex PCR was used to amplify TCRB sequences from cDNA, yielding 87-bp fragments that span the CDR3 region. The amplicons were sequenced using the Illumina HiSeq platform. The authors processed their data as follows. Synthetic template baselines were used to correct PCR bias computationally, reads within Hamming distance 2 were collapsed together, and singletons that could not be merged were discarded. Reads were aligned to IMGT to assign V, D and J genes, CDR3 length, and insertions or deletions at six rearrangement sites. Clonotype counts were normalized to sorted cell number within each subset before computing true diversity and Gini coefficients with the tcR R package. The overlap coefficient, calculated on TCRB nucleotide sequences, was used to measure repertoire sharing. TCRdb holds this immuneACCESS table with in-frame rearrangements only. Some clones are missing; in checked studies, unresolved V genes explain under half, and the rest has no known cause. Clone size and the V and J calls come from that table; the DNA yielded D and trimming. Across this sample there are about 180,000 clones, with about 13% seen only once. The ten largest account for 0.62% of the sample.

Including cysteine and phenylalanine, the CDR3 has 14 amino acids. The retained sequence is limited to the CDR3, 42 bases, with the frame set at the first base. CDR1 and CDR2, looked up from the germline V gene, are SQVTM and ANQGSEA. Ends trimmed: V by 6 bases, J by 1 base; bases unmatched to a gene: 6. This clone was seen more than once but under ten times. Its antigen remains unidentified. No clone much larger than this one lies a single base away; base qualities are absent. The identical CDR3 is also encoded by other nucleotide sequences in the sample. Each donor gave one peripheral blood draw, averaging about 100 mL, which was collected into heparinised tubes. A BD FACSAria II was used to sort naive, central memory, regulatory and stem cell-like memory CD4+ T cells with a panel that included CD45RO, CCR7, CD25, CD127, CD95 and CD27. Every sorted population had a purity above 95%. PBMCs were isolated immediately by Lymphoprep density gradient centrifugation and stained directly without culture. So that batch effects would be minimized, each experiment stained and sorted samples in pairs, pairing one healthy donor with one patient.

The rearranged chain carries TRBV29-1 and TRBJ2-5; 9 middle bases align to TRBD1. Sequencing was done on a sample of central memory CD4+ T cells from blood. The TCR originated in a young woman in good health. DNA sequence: TGCAGCGTCGCAGGACAGGGGCCCCAAGAGACCCAGTACTTC. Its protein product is CSVAGQGPQETQYF.